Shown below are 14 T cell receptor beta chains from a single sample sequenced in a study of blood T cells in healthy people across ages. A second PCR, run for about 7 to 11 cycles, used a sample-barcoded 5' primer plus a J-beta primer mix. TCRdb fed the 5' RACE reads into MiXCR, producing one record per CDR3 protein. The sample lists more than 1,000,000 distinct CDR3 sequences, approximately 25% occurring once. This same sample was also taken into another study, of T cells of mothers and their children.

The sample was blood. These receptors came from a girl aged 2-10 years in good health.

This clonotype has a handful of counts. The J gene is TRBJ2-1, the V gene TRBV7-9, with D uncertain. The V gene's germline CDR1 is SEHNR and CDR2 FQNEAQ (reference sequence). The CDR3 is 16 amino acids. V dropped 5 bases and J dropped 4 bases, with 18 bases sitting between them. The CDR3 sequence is CASSPTDTMGYNEQFF. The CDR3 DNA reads TGTGCCAGCAGCCCTACCGACACGATGGGATACAATGAGCAGTTCTTC.

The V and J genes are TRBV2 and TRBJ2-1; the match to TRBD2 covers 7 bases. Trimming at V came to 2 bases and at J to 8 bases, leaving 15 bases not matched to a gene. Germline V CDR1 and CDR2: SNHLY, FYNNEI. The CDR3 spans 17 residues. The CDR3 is CASSETQASGRFHEQFF. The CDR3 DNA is TGTGCCAGCAGTGAAACGCAGGCTAGCGGTAGGTTCCATGAGCAGTTCTTC.

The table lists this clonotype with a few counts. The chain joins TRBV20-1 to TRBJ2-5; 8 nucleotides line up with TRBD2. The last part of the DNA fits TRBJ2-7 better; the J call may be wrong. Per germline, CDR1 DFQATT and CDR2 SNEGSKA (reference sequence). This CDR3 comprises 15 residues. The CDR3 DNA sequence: TGCAGTGCTTGGGCAAGTAGCGGGAAATACTACGAGCAGTACTTC. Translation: CSAWASSGKYYEQYF.

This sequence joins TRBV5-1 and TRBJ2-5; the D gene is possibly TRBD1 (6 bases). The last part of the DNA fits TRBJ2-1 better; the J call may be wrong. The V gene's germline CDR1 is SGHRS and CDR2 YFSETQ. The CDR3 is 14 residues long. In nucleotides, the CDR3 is TGCGCCAGCAGCGACCACAGGGTTGGTAATGAGCAGTTCTTC. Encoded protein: CASSDHRVGNEQFF.

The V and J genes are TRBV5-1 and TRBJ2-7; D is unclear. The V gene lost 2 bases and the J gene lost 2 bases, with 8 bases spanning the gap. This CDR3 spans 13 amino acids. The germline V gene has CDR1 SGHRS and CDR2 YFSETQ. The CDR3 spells CASSFIETYEQYF. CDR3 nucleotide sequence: TGCGCCAGCAGCTTCATAGAAACCTACGAGCAGTACTTC.

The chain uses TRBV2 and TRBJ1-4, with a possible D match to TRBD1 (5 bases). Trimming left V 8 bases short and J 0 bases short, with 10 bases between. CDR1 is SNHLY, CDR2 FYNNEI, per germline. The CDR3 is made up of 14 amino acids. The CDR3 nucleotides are TGTGCCAGCCGAGAAGGGGCAACTAATGAAAAACTGTTTTTT. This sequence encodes CASREGATNEKLFF.

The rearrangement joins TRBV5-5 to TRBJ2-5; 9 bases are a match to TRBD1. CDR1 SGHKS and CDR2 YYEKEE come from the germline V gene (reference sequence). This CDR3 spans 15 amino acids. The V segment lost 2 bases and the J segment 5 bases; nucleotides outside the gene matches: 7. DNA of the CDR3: TGTGCCAGCAGCTTAGGGACAGGGACCAGGGAGACCCAGTACTTC. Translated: CASSLGTGTRETQYF. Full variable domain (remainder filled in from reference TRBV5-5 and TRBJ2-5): DAGVTQSPTHLIKTRGQQVTLRCSPISGHKSVSWYQQVLGQGPQFIFQYYEKEERGRGNFPDRFSARQFPNYSSELNVNALLLGDSALYLCASSLGTGTRETQYFGPGTRLLVL.

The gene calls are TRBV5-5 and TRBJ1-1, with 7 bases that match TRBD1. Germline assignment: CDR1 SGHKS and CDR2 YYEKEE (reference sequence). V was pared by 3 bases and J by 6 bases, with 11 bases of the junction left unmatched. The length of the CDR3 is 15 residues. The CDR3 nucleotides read TGTGCCAGCAGCTGGGGGGTTTCCGGGACAGCTGAAGCTTTCTTT. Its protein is CASSWGVSGTAEAFF. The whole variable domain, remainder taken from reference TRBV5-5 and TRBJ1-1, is DAGVTQSPTHLIKTRGQQVTLRCSPISGHKSVSWYQQVLGQGPQFIFQYYEKEERGRGNFPDRFSARQFPNYSSELNVNALLLGDSALYLCASSWGVSGTAEAFFGQGTRLTVV.

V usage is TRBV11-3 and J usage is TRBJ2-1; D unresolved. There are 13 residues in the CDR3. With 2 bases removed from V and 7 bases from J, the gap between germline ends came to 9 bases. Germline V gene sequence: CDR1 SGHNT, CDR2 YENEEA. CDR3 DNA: TGTGCCAGCAGCTTAAACGTCAGAAATGAGCAGTTCTTC. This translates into CASSLNVRNEQFF. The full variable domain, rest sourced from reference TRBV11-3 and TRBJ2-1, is EAGVVQSPRYKIIEKKQPVAFWCNPISGHNTLYWYLQNLGQGPELLIRYENEEAVDDSQLPKDRFSAERLKGVDSTLKIQPAELGDSAVYLCASSLNVRNEQFFGPGTRLTVL.

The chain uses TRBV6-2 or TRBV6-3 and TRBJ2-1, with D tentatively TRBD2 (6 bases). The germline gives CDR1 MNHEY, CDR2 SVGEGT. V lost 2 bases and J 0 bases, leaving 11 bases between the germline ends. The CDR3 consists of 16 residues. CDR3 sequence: CASSYPLGSSYNEQFF. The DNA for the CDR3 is TGTGCCAGCAGTTACCCACTCGGGAGCTCCTACAATGAGCAGTTCTTC.

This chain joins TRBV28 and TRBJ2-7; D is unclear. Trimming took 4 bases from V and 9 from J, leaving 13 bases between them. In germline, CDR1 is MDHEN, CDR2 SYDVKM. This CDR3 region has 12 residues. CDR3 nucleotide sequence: TGTGCCAGCAGTTCATCGACGGACCCGCAGTACTTC. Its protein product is CASSSSTDPQYF. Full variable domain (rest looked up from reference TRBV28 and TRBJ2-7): DVKVTQSSRYLVKRTGEKVFLECVQDMDHENMFWYRQDPGLGLRLIYFSYDVKMKEKGDIPEGYSVSREKKERFSLILESASTNQTSMYLCASSSSTDPQYFGPGTRLTVT.

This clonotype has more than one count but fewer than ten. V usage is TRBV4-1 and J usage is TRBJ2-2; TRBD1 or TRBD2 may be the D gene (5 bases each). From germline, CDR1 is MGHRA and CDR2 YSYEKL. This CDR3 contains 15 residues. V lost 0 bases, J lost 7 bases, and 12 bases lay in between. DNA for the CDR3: TGCGCCAGCAGCCAAGAGGGGACCACTGGCGGGGAGCTGTTTTTT. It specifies CASSQEGTTGGELFF.

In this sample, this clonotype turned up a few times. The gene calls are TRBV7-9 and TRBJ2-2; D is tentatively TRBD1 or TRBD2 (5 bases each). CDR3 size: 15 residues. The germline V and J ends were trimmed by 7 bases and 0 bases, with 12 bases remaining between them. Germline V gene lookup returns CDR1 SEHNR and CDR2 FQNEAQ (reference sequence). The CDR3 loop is CASTFGATNTGELFF. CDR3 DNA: TGTGCCAGCACATTCGGGGCGACGAACACCGGGGAGCTGTTTTTT.

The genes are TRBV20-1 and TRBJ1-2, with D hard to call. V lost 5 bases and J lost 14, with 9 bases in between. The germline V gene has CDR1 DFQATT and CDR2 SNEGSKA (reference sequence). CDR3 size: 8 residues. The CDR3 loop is CSADSFTF. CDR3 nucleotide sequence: TGCAGTGCTGACTCGTTTACCTTC.